The TCR beta chain described here comes from a study of T cell repertoires in cytomegalovirus infection. Looking at the study overall: CMV epitopes, recently identified HLA-C-restricted and well-studied HLA-B-restricted, were used. Public signatures in TCR beta pointed to CMV infection and matching HLA type. Study results and limitations: Clonotype analysis showed dominance of the ex vivo response by HLA-C-restricted CMV-specific TCR beta clonotypes.

The V and J ends lost 0 bases and 1 base respectively, with 4 bases between them. Germline V gene sequence: CDR1 SGHAT, CDR2 FQNNGV. CDR3 length equals 15 residues. For this clonotype: Its antigen is unidentified.

TCRdb analysed the reads with MiXCR anew, one entry per CDR3 protein. The sample includes roughly 570,000 distinct CDR3 sequences, roughly 43% of them seen just once. The sequencing here drew on cultured PBMCs, taken from culture after CMV antigen stimulation. J is TRBJ2-6 and V is TRBV11-2; no firm D call. The clonotype was recovered from a human donor in good health (CMV status not recorded). Some clones in this sample may be carry-over from other donors' samples. CDR3 in amino acids: CASSLDVSGANVLTF. CDR3 nucleotides: TGTGCCAGCAGCTTAGATGTGTCTGGGGCCAACGTCCTGACTTTC. The entire variable domain, with the rest obtained from reference TRBV11-2 and TRBJ2-6, is as follows: EAGVAQSPRYKIIEKRQSVAFWCNPISGHATLYWYQQILGQGPKLLIQFQNNGVVDDSQLPKDRFSAERLKGVDSTLKIQPAKLEDSAVYLCASSLDVSGANVLTFGAGSRLTVL.